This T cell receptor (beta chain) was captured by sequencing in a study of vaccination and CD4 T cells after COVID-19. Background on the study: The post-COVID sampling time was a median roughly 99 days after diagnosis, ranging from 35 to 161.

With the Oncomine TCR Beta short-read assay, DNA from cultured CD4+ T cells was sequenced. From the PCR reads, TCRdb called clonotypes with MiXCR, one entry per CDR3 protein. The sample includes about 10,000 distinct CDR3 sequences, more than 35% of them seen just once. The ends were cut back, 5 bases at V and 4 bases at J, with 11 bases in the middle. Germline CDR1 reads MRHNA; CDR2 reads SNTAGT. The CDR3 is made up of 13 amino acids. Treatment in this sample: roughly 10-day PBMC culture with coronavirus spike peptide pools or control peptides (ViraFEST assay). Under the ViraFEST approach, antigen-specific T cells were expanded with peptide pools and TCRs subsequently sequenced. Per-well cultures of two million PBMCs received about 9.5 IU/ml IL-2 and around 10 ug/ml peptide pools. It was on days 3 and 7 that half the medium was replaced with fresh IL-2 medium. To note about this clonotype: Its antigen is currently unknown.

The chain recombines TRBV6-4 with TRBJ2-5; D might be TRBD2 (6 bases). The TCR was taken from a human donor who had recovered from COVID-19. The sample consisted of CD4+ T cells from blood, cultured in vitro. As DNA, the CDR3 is TGTGCCAGCAGTTCCCTCGGGGGAGAGACCCAGTACTTC. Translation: CASSSLGGETQYF.